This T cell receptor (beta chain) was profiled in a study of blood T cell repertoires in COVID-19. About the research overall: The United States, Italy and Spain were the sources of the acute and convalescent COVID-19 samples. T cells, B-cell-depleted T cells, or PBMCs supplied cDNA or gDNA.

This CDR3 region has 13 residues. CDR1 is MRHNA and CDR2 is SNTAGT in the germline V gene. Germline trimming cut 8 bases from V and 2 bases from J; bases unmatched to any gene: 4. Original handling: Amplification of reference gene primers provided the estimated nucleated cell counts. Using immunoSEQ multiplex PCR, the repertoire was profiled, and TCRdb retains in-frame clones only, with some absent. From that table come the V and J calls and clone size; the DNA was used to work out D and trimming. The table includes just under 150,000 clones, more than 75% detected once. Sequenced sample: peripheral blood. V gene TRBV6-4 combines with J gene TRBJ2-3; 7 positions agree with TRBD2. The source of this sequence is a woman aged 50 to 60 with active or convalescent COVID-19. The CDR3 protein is CASGRGVTDTQYF. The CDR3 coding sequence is TGTGCCAGCGGGAGGGGAGTCACAGATACGCAGTATTTT.